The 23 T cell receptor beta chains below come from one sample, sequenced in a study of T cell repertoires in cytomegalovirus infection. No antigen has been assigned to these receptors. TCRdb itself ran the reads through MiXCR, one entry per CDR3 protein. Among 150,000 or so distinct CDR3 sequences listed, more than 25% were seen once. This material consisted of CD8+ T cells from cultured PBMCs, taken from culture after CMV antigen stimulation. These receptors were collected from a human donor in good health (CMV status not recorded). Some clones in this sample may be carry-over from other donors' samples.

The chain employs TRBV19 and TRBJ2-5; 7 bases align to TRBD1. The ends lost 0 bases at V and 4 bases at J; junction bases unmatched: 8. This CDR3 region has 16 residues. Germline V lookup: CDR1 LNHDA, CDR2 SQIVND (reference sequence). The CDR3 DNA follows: TGTGCCAGTAGTATAGATCTTAGACAGGGACCAGAGACCCAGTACTTC. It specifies CASSIDLRQGPETQYF. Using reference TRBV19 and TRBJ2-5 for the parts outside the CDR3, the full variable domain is DGGITQSPKYLFRKEGQNVTLSCEQNLNHDAMYWYRQDPGQGLRLIYYSQIVNDFQKGDIAEGYSVSREKKESFPLTVTSAQKNPTAFYLCASSIDLRQGPETQYFGPGTRLLVL.

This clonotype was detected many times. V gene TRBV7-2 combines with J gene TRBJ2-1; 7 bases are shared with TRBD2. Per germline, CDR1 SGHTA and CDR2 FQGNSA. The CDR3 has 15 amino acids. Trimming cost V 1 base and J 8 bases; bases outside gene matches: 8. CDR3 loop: CASSLDETSTHEQFF. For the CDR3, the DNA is TGTGCCAGCAGCTTAGACGAGACTAGCACCCATGAGCAGTTCTTC.

CDR3 amino acids: CSVVTGGNEKLFF. The CDR3 DNA is TGCAGCGTCGTGACAGGGGGGAATGAAAAACTGTTTTTT. The genes are TRBV29-1 and TRBJ1-4; TRBD1 matches at 9 bases. V lost 6 bases to trimming and J lost 5 bases; unmatched junction nucleotides: 4. The CDR3 has 13 amino acids. Germline V gene lookup returns CDR1 SQVTM and CDR2 ANQGSEA.

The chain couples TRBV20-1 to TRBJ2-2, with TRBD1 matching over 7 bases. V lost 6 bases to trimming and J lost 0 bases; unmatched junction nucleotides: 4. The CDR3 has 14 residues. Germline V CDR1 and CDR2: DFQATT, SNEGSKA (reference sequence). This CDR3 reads CSAPGQTNTGELFF. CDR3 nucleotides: TGCAGTGCCCCGGGACAGACGAACACCGGGGAGCTGTTTTTT.

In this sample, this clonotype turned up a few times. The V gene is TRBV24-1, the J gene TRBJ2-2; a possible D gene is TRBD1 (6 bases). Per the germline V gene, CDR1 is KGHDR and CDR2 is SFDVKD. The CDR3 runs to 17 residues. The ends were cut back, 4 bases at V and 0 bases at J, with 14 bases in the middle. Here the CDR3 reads CATSEHRDNANTGELFF. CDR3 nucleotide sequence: TGTGCCACCAGTGAGCACCGGGACAACGCGAACACCGGGGAGCTGTTTTTT.

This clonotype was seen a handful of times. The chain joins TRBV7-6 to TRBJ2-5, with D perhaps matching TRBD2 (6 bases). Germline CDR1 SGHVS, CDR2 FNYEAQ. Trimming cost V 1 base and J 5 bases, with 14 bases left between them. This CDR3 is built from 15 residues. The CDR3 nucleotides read TGTGCCAGCAGCTTAGGGTGGGGCGCGGGGGAGACCCAGTACTTC. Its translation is CASSLGWGAGETQYF.

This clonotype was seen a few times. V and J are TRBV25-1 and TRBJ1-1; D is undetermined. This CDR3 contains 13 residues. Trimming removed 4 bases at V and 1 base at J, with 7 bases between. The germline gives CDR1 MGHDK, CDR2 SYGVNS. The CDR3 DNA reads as TGTGCCAGCAGTGGTGGGTCGAACACTGAAGCTTTCTTT. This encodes CASSGGSNTEAFF. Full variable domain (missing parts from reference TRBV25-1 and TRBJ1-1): EADIYQTPRYLVIGTGKKITLECSQTMGHDKMYWYQQDPGMELHLIHYSYGVNSTEKGDLSSESTVSRIRTEHFPLTLESARPSHTSQYLCASSGGSNTEAFFGQGTRLTVV.

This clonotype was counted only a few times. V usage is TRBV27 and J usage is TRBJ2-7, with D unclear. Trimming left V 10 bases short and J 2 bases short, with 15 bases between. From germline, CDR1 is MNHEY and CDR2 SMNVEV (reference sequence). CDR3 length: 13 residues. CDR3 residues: CATRQNGPYEQYF. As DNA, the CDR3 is TGTGCCACCAGACAAAACGGCCCCTACGAGCAGTACTTC.

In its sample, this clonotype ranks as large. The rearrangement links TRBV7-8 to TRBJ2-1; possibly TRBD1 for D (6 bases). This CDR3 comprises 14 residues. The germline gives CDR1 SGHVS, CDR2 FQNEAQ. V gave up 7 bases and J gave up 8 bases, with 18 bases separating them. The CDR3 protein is CASTPTGLADEQFF. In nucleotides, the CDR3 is TGTGCCAGCACCCCCACAGGGTTGGCAGATGAGCAGTTCTTC.

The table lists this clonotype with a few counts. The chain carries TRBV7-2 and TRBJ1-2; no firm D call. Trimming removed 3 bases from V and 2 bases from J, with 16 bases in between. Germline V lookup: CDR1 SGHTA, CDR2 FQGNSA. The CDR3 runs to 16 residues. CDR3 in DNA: TGTGCCAGCAGCTTTATTGGGGATAGAGGGAACTATGGCTACACCTTC. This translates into CASSFIGDRGNYGYTF.

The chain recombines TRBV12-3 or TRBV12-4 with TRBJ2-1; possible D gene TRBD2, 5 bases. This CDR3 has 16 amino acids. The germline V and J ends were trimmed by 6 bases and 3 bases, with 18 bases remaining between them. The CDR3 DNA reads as TGTGCCAGCAGCCCCCCCCTAGGACTGAACTACAATGAGCAGTTCTTC. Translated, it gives CASSPPLGLNYNEQFF.

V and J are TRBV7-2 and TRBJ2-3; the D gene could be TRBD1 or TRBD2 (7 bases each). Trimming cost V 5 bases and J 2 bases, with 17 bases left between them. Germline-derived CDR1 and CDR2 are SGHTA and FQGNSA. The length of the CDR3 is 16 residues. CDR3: CASSPEDRDYTDTQYF. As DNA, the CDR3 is TGTGCCAGCAGCCCAGAAGACAGGGACTACACAGATACGCAGTATTTT.

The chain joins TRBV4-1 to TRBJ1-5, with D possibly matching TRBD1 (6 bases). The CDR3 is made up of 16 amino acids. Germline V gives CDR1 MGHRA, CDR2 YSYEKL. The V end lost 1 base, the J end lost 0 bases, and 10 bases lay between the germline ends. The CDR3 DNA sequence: TGCGCCAGCAGCCAAGCAGGGGACTATAGCAATCAGCCCCAGCATTTT. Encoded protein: CASSQAGDYSNQPQHF.

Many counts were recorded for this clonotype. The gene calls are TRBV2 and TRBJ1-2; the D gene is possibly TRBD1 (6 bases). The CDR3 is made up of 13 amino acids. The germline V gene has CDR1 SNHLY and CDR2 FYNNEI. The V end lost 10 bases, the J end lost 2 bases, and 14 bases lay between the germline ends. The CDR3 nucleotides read TGTGCCACCCAGGACAGCCAAAACTATGGCTACACCTTC. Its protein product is CATQDSQNYGYTF.

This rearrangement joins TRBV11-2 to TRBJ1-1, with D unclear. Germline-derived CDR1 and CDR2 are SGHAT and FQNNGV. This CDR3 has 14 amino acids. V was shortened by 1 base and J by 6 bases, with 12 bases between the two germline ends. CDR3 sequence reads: CASSLGGRTPEAFF. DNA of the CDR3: TGTGCCAGCAGCTTAGGGGGTAGGACTCCTGAAGCTTTCTTT. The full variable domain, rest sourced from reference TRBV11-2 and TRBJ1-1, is EAGVAQSPRYKIIEKRQSVAFWCNPISGHATLYWYQQILGQGPKLLIQFQNNGVVDDSQLPKDRFSAERLKGVDSTLKIQPAKLEDSAVYLCASSLGGRTPEAFFGQGTRLTVV.

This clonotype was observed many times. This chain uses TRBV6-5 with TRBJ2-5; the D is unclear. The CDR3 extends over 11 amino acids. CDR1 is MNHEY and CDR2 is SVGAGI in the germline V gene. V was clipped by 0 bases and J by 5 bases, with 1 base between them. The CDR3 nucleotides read TGTGCCAGCAGTTACTCGGAGACCCAGTACTTC. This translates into CASSYSETQYF.

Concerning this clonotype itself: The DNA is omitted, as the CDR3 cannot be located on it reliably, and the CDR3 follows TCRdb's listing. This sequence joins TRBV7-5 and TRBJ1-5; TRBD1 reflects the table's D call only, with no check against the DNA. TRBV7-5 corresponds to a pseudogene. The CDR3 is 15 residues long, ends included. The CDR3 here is CISVPEAQGGKPQHF.

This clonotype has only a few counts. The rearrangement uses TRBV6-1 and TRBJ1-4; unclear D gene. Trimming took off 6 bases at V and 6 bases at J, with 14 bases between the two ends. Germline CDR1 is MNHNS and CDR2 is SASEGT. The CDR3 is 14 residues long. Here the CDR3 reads CASSGGRSDEKLFF. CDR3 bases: TGTGCCAGCAGCGGTGGGAGGTCCGATGAAAAACTGTTTTTT.

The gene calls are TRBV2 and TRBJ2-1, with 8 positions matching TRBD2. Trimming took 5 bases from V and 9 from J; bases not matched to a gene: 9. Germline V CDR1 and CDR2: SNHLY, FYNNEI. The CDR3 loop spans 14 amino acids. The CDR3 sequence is CASSPGTSYVEQFF. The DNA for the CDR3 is TGTGCCAGCAGTCCCGGGACTAGTTATGTTGAGCAGTTCTTC.

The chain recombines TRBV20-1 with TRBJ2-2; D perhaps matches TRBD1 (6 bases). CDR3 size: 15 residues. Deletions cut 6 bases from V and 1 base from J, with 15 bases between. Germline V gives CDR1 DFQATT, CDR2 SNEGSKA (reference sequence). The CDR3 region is CSANDGTLNTGELFF. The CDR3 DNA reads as TGCAGTGCAAATGACGGGACATTGAACACCGGGGAGCTGTTTTTT.

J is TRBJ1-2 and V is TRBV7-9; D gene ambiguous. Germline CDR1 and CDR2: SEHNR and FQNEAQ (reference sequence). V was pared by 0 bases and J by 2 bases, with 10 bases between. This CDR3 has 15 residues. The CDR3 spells CASSLAAGGNYGYTF. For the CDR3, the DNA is TGTGCCAGCAGCTTAGCGGCAGGAGGGAACTATGGCTACACCTTC.

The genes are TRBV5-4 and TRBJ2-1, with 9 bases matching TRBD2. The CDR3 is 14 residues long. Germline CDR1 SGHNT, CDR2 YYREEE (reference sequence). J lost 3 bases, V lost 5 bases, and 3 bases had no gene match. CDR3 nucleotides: TGTGCCAGCAGTTCTAGCGGGGACTACAATGAGCAGTTCTTC. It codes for CASSSSGDYNEQFF.

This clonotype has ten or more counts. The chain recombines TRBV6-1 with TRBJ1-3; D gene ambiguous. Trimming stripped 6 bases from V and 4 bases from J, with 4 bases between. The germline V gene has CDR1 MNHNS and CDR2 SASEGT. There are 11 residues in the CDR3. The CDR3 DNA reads TGTGCCAGCAGCATCGGAAACACCATATATTTT. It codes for CASSIGNTIYF.